This T cell receptor (beta chain) appears in the sequencing data of a study of blood T cell repertoires in COVID-19. Libraries were prepared by immunoSEQ multiplex PCR; TCRdb keeps only in-frame clonotypes and omits some of them. The repertoire holds about 300,000 clones, with roughly 86% as singletons. The CDR3 has 15 amino acids. The germline CDR1 and CDR2 sequences are SGHTA and FQGTGA. V lost 6 bases, J lost 5 bases, and 12 bases stayed unmatched. This sequence joins TRBV7-3 and TRBJ1-1, with 7 bases matching TRBD1. The sequence derives from a young woman with COVID-19, enrolled during active disease. Sequenced input: peripheral blood. CDR3 coding DNA: TGTGCCAGCAGGGAGGAAGGGGGCGGAGGTACTGAAGCTTTCTTT. It encodes CASREEGGGGTEAFF.